This TCR beta chain was sequenced during a study of OX40 agonist ivuxolimab in advanced cancers. Only in-frame clones appear in the TCRdb table, and some are missing; sequencing was by immunoSEQ multiplex PCR. The data show about 66,000 clones, with 85% seen just once and 0.68% held by the top ten. Losses at the gene ends were 8 bases for V and 10 bases for J; bases not matched to a gene: 7. Per germline, CDR1 SGHTA and CDR2 FQGTGA. CDR3 size: 12 residues. The TCR sequence derives from an adult with an advanced solid tumor such as melanoma, head and neck, liver or kidney cancer. Sample: CD4+ or CD8+ T cells sorted from blood, taken in a trial of the OX40 agonist ivuxolimab. The chain uses TRBV7-3 and TRBJ2-3, with TRBD2 matching over 9 bases. In DNA form, the CDR3 reads TGTGCCAGCGGAAGCTTAGCGGGGGCGCAGTATTTT. This encodes CASGSLAGAQYF.